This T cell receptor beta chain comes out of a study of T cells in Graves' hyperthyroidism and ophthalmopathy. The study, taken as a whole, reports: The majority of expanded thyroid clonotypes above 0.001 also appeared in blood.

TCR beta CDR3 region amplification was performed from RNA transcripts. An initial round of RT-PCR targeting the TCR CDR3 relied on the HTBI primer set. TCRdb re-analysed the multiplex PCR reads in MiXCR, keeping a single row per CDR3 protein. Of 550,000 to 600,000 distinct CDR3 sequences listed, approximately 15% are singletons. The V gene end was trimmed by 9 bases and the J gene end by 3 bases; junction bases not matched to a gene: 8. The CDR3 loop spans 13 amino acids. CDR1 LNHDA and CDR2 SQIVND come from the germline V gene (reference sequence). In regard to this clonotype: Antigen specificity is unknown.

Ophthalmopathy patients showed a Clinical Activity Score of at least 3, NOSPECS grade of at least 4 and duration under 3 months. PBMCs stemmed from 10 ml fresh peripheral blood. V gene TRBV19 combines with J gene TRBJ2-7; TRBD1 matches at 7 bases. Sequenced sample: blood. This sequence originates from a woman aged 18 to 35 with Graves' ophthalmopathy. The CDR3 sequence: CASKGQLHYEQYF. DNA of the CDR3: TGTGCCAGCAAGGGACAGCTCCACTACGAGCAGTACTTC.